This TCR beta chain was identified during a study of response to subunit inactivated influenza vaccine. Broader study findings: The authors offered the suggestion that each seasonal influenza vaccination recruits few new T cells.

TCRdb ran MiXCR on the RT-PCR reads and lists one entry per CDR3 protein. The table includes hundreds of thousands of distinct CDR3 sequences, approximately 15% detected once. As regards this clonotype: The target antigen is unknown.

Trimming removed 5 bases from V and 5 bases from J; junction bases left unmatched: 6. CDR3 length: 14 residues. Germline assignment: CDR1 SGHAT and CDR2 FQNNGV. The material was PBMCs from blood, obtained 14 to 15 days before vaccination. This receptor was identified in a man aged 50 or older who received an inactivated influenza vaccine. V usage is TRBV11-2 and J usage is TRBJ2-1, with 7 bases fitting TRBD2. CDR3 DNA: TGTGCCAGCAGCCCCCGCGGGGGAAACAATGAGCAGTTCTTC. It is translated as CASSPRGGNNEQFF.